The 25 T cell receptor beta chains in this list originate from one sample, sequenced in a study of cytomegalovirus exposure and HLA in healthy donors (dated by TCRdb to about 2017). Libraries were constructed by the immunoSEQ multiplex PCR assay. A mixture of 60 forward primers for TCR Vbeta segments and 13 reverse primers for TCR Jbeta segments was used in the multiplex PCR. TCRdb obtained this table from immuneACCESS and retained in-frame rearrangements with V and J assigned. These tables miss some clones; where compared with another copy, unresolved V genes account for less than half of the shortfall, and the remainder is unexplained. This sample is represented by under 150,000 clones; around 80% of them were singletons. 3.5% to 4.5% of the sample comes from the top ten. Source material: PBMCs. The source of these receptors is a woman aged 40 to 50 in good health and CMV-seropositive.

The CDR3 DNA reads as TGTGCCAGCAGCTTGGACAGGGGAGATGAAAAACTGTTTTTT. It specifies CASSLDRGDEKLFF. The chain recombines TRBV5-8 with TRBJ1-4; TRBD1 aligns across 7 bases. CDR1 SGHTS and CDR2 YDEGEE come from the germline V gene. The trim removed 0 bases at V and 6 bases at J, leaving 2 bases unmatched. The CDR3 has 14 residues.

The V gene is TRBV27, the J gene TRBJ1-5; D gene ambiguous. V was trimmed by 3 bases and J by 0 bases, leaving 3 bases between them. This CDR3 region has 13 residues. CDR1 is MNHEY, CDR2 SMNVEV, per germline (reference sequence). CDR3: CASSFLSNQPQHF. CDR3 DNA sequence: TGTGCCAGCAGTTTTCTTAGCAATCAGCCCCAGCATTTT.

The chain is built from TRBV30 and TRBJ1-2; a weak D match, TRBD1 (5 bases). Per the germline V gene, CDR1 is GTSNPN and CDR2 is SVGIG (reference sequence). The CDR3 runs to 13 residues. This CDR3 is CAYTGGDLYGYTF. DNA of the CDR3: TGTGCTTACACCGGGGGGGACCTCTATGGCTACACCTTC.

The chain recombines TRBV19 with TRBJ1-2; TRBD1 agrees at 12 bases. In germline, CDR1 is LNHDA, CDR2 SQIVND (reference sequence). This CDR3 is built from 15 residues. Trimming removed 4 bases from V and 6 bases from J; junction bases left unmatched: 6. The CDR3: CASSTRDRGLDGYTF. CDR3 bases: TGTGCCAGTAGTACCCGGGACAGGGGGCTGGATGGCTACACCTTC.

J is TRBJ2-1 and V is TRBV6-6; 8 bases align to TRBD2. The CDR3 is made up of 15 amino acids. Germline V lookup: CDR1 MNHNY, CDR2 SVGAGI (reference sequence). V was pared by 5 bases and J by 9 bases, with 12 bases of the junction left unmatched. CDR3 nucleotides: TGTGCCAGCAGTGAGTTAGAGAGCGGGGGCACTGAGCAGTTCTTC. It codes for CASSELESGGTEQFF.

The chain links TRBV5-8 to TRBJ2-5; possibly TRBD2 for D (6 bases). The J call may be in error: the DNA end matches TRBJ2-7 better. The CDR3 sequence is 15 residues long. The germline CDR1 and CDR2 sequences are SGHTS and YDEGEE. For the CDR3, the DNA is TGTGCCAGCAGCCCCCTCCGGGGGAAATACTACGAGCAGTACTTC. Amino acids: CASSPLRGKYYEQYF.

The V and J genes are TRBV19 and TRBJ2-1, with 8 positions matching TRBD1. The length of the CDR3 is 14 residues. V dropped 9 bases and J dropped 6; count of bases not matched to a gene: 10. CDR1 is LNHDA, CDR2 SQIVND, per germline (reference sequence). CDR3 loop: CASRSDRGSNEQFF. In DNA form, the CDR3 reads TGTGCCAGCCGATCCGACAGGGGAAGCAATGAGCAGTTCTTC.

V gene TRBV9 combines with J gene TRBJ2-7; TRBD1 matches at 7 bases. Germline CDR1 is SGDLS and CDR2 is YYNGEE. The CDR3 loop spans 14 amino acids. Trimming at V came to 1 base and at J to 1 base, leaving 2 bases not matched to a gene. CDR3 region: CASSVSGQSYEQYF. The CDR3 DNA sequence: TGTGCCAGCAGCGTATCGGGACAGTCCTACGAGCAGTACTTC.

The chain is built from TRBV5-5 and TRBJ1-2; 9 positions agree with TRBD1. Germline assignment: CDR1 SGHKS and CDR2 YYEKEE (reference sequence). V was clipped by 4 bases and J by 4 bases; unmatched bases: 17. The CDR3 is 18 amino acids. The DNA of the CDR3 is TGTGCCAGCAGCAGTTTGTTCCGGGACAGGGTGAGGAGCTATGGCTACACCTTC. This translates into CASSSLFRDRVRSYGYTF.

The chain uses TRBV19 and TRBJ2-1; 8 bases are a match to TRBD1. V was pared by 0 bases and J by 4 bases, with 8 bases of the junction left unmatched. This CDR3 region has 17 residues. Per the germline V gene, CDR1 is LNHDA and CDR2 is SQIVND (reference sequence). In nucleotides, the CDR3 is TGTGCCAGTAGTATAGAAGGGGCAGGGGGCTTTTACAATGAGCAGTTCTTC. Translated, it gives CASSIEGAGGFYNEQFF.

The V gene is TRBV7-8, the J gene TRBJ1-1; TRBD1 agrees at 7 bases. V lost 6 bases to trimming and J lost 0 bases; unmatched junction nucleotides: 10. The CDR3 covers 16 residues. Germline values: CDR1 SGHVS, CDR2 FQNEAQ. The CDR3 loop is CASRLGTDFMNTEAFF. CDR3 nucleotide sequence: TGTGCCAGCAGACTTGGGACAGATTTCATGAACACTGAAGCTTTCTTT.

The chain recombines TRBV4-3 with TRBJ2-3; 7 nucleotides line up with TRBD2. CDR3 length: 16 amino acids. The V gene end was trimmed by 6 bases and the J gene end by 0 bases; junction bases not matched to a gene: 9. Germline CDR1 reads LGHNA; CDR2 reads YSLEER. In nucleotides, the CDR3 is TGCGCCAGCAGTCGTAACAGCGGGACTAGCACAGATACGCAGTATTTT. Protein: CASSRNSGTSTDTQYF.

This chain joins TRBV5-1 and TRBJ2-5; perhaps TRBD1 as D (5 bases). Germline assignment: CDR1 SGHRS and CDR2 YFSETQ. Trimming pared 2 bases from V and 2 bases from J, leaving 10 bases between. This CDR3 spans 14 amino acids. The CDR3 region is CASSLQEPQETQYF. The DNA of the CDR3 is TGCGCCAGCAGCTTACAGGAGCCGCAAGAGACCCAGTACTTC.

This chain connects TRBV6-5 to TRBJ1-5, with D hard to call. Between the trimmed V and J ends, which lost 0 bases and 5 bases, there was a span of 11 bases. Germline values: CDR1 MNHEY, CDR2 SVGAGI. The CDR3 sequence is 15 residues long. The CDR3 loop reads CASSYSSPGDQPQHF. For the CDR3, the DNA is TGTGCCAGCAGTTACTCGTCCCCGGGAGATCAGCCCCAGCATTTT.

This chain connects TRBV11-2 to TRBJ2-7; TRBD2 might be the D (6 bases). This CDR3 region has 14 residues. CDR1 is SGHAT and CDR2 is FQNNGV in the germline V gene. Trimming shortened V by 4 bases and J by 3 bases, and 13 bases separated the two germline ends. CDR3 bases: TGTGCCAGCAGCTCTACCGACGGGAGCTACGAGCAGTACTTC. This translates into CASSSTDGSYEQYF.

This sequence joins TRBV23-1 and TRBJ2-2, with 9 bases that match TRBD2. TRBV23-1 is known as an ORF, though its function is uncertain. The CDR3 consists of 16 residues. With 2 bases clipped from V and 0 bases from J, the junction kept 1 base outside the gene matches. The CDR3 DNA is TGCGCCAGCAGTCAAGGACTAGCGACGAACACCGGGGAGCTGTTTTTT. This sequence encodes CASSQGLATNTGELFF.

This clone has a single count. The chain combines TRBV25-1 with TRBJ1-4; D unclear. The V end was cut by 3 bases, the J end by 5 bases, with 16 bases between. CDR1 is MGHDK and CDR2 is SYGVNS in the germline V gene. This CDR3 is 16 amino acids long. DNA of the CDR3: TGTGCCAGCAGTGACACAGCAGAATCACCAAATGAAAAACTGTTTTTT. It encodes CASSDTAESPNEKLFF.

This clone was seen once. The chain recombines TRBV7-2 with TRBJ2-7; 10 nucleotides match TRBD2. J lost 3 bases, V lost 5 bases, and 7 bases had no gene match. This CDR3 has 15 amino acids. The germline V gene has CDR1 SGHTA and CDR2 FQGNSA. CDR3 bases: TGTGCCAGCAGCACCTCTAGCGGGGGAAACTACGAGCAGTACTTC. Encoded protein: CASSTSSGGNYEQYF. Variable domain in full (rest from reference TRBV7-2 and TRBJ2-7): GAGVSQSPSNKVTEKGKDVELRCDPISGHTALYWYRQSLGQGLEFLIYFQGNSAPDKSGLPSDRFSAERTGGSVSTLTIQRTQQEDSAVYLCASSTSSGGNYEQYFGPGTRLTVT.

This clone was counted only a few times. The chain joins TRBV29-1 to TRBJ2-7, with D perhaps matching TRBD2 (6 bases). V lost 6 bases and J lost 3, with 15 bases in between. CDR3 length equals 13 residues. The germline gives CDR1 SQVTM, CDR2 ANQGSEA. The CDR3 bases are TGCAGCGTCCGGACGGAGGGAGTCTACGAGCAGTACTTC. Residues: CSVRTEGVYEQYF.

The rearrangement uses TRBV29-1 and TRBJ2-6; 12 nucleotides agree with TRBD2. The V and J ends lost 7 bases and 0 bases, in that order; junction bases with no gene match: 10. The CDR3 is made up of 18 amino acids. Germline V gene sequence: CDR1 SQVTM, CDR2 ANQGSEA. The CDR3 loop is CSARLAGALYSGANVLTF. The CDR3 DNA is TGCAGCGCGAGACTAGCGGGGGCCTTATACTCTGGGGCCAACGTCCTGACTTTC.

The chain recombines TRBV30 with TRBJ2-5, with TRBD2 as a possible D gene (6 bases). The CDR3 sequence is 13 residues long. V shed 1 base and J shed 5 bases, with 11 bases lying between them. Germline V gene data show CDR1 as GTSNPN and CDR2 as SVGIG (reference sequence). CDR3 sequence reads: CAWSAGDGETQYF. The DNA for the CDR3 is TGTGCCTGGAGTGCGGGGGACGGGGAGACCCAGTACTTC.

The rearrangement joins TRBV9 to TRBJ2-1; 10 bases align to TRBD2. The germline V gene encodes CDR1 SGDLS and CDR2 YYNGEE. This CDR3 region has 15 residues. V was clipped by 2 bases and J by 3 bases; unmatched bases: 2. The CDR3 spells CASSVSSGSYNEQFF. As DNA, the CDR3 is TGTGCCAGCAGCGTTTCTAGCGGGAGCTACAATGAGCAGTTCTTC. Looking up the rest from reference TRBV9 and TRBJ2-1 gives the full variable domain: DSGVTQTPKHLITATGQRVTLRCSPRSGDLSVYWYQQSLDQGLQFLIQYYNGEERAKGNILERFSAQQFPDLHSELNLSSLELGDSALYFCASSVSSGSYNEQFFGPGTRLTVL.

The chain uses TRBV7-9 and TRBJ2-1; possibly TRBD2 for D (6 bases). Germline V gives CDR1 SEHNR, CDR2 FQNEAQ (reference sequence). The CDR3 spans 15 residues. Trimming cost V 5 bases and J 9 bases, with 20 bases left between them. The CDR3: CASSLRGGLSGEQFF. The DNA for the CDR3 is TGTGCCAGCAGCCTCCGGGGAGGCCTGAGCGGTGAGCAGTTCTTC.

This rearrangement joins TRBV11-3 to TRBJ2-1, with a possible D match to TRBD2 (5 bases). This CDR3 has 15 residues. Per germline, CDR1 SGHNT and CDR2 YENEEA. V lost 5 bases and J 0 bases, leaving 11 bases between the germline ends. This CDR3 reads CASSGGLTSYNEQFF. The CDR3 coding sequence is TGTGCCAGCAGCGGAGGACTTACCTCCTACAATGAGCAGTTCTTC.

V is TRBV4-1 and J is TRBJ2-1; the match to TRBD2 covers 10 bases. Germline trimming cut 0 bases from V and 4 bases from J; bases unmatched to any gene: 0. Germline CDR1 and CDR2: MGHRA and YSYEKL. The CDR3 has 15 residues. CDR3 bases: TGCGCCAGCAGCCAAGAGGGACTAGCGTACAATGAGCAGTTCTTC. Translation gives CASSQEGLAYNEQFF.